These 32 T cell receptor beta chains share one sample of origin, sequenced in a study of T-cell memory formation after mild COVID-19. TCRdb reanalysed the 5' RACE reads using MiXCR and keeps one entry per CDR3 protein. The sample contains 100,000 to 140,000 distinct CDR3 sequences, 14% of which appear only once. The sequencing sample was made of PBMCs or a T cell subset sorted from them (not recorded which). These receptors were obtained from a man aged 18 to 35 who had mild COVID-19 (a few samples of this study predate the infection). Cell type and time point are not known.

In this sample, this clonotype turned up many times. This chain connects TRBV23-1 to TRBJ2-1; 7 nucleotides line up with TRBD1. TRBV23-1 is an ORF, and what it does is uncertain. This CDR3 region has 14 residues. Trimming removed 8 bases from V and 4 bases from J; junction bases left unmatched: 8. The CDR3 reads CASPGTALYNEQFF. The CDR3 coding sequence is TGCGCCAGCCCCGGGACAGCTTTATACAATGAGCAGTTCTTC.

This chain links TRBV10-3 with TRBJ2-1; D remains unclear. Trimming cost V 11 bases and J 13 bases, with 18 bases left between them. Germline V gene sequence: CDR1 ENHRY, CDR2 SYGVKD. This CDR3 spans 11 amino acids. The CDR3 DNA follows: TGTGCCTCCCGTGCTGTGTCCGTTCAGTTCTTC. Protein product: CASRAVSVQFF.

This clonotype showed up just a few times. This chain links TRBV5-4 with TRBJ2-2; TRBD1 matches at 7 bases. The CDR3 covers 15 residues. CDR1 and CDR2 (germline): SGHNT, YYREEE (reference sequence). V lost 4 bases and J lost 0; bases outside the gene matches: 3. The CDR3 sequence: CASSPGQTNTGELFF. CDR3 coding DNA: TGTGCCAGCAGCCCGGGACAGACGAACACCGGGGAGCTGTTTTTT.

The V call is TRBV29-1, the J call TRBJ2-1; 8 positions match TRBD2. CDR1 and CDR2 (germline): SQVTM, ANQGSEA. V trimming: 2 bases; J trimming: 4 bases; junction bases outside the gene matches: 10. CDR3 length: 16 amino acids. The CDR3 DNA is TGCAGCGTTGAATTCGCCAGCGGGGGAGGTTACAATGAGCAGTTCTTC. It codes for CSVEFASGGGYNEQFF.

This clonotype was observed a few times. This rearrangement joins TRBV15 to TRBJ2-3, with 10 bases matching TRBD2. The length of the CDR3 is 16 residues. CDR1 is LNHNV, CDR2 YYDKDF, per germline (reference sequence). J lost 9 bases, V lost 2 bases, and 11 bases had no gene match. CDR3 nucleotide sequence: TGTGCCACCAGCAGACTTGGGACTAGCGTCGGGAGGACGCAGTATTTT. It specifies CATSRLGTSVGRTQYF. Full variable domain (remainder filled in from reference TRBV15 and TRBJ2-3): DAMVIQNPRYQVTQFGKPVTLSCSQTLNHNVMYWYQQKSSQAPKLLFHYYDKDFNNEADTPDNFQSRRPNTSFCFLDIRSPGLGDTAMYLCATSRLGTSVGRTQYFGPGTRLTVL.

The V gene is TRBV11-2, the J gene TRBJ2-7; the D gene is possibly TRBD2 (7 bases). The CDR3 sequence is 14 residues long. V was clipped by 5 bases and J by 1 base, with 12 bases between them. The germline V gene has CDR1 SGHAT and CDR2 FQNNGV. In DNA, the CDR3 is TGTGCCAGCAGCCTACAGGGAGGGTCCTACGAGCAGTACGTC. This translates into CASSLQGGSYEQYV.

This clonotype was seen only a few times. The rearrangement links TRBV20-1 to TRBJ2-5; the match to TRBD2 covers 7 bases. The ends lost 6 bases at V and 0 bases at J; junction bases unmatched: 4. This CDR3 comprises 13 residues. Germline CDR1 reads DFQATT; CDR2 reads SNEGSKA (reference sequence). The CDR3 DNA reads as TGCAGTGCCCTAGCGGAAAACCAAGAGACCCAGTACTTC. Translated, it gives CSALAENQETQYF.

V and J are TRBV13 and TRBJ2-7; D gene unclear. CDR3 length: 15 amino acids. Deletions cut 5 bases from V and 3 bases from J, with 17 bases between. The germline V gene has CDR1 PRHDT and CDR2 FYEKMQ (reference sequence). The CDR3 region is CASSPYFRPFYEQYF. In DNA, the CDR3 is TGTGCCAGCAGCCCTTACTTCAGGCCTTTCTACGAGCAGTACTTC.

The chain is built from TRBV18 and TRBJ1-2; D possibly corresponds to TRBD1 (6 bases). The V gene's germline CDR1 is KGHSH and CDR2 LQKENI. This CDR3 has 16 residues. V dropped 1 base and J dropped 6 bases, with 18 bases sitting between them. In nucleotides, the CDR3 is TGTGCCAGCTCACCACTTTTCGGACAGTATCTCCATGGCTACACCTTC. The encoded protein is CASSPLFGQYLHGYTF.

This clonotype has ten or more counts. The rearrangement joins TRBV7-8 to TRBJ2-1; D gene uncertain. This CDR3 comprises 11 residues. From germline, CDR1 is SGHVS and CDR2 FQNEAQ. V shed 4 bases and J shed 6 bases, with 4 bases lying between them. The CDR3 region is CASSSANEQFF. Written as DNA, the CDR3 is TGTGCCAGCAGCTCGGCCAATGAGCAGTTCTTC. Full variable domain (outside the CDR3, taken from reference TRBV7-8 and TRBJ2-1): GAGVSQSPRYKVAKRGQDVALRCDPISGHVSLFWYQQALGQGPEFLTYFQNEAQLDKSGLPSDRFFAERPEGSVSTLKIQRTQQEDSAVYLCASSSANEQFFGPGTRLTVL.

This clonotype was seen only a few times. CDR3 protein: CASSQLLGGRAEAFF. CDR3 in DNA: TGCGCCAGCAGCCAATTGTTAGGAGGGAGGGCTGAAGCTTTCTTT. The chain has TRBV4-1 and TRBJ1-1; D ambiguous. Germline lookup yields CDR1 MGHRA and CDR2 YSYEKL. Trimming removed 2 bases at V and 6 bases at J, with 16 bases between. The CDR3 runs 15 residues.

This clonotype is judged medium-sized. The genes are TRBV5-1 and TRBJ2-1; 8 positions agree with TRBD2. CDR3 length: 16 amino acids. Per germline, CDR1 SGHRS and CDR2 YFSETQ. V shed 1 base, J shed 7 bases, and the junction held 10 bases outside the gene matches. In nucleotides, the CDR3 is TGCGCCAGCAGCTTGTATAGCGGGGAAGGGGGAAATGAGCAGTTCTTC. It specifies CASSLYSGEGGNEQFF.

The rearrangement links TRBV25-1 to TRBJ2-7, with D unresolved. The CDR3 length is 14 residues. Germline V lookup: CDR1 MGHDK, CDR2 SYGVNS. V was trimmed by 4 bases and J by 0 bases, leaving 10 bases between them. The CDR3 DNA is TGTGCCAGCAGTGGACCGGACGGCTCCTACGAGCAGTACTTC. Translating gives CASSGPDGSYEQYF.

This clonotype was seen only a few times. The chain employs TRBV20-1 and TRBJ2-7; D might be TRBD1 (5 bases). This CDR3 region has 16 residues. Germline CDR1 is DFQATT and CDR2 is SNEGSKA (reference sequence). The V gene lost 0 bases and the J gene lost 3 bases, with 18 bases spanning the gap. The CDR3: CSARDLLAGRNYEQYF. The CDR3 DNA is TGCAGTGCTAGAGACCTTTTGGCAGGGCGAAACTACGAGCAGTACTTC.

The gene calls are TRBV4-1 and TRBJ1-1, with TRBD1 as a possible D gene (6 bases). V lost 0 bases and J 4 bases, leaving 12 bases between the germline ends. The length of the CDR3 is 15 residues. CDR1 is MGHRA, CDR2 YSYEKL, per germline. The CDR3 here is CASSQEFGGATEAFF. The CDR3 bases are TGCGCCAGCAGCCAAGAGTTCGGGGGGGCCACTGAAGCTTTCTTT.

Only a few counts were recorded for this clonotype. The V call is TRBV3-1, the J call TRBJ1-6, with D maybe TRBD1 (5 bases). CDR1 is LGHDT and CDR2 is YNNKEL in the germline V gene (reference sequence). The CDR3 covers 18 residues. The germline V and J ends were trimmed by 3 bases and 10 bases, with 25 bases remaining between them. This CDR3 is CASSQYRDGQTISSPLHF. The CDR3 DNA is TGTGCCAGCAGCCAGTATCGGGACGGACAAACTATTTCCTCACCCCTCCACTTT.

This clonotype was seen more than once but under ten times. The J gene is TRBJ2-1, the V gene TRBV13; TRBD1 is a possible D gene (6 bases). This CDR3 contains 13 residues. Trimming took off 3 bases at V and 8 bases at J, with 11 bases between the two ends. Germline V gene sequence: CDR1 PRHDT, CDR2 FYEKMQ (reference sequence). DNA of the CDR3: TGTGCCAGCAGCTTGCAGGGGCTGGATGAGCAGTTCTTC. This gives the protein CASSLQGLDEQFF. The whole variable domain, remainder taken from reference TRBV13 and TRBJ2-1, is AAGVIQSPRHLIKEKRETATLKCYPIPRHDTVYWYQQGPGQDPQFLISFYEKMQSDKGSIPDRFSAQQFSDYHSELNMSSLELGDSALYFCASSLQGLDEQFFGPGTRLTVL.

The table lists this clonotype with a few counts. The CDR3 nucleotides read TGTGCCAGCAGTTACGGGGGATCTGGAAACACCATATATTTT. This sequence encodes CASSYGGSGNTIYF. The chain couples TRBV6-5 to TRBJ1-3; tentative D call: TRBD1 (5 bases). CDR3 size: 14 residues. Germline V CDR1 and CDR2: MNHEY, SVGAGI. The V end was cut by 2 bases, the J end by 1 base, with 6 bases between.

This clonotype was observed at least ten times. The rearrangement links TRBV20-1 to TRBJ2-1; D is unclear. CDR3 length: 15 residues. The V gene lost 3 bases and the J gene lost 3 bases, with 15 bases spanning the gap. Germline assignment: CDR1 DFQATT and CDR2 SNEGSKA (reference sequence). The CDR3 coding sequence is TGCAGTGCTAGGTTCCAGCCATCCGTCTACAATGAGCAGTTCTTC. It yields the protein CSARFQPSVYNEQFF.

This CDR3 reads CASSFPSQTQYF. The CDR3 DNA reads as TGTGCCAGCAGTTTCCCATCGCAGACCCAGTACTTC. The chain combines TRBV12-3 or TRBV12-4 with TRBJ2-1; D is uncertain. The assigned J gene may be wrong: the sequence end matches TRBJ2-5 better. The CDR3 has 12 residues.

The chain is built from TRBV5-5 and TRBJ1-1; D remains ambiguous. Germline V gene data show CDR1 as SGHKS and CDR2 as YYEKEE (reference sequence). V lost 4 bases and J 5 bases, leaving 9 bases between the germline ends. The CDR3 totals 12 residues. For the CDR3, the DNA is TGTGCCAGCAGCGATAAACAAACTGAAGCTTTCTTT. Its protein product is CASSDKQTEAFF.

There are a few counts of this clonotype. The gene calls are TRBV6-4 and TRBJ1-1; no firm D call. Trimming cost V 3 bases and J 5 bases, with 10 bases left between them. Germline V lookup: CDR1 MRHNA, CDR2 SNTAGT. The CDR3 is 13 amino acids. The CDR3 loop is CASSEQSWTEAFF. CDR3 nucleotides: TGTGCCAGCAGTGAGCAGTCTTGGACTGAAGCTTTCTTT.

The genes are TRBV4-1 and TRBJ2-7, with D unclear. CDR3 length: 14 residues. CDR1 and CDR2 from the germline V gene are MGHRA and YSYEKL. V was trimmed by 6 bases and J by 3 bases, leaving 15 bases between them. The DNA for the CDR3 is TGCGCCAGCAGTCAACGGAATCCTGGCTACGAGCAGTACTTC. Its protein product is CASSQRNPGYEQYF.

The CDR3 sequence: CASSPLVGGPKNIQYF. CDR3 nucleotides: TGTGCCAGCAGCCCCCTTGTAGGGGGGCCCAAAAACATTCAGTACTTC. V usage is TRBV7-2 and J usage is TRBJ2-4; tentatively, D is TRBD1 or TRBD2 (6 bases each). The V gene lost 5 bases and the J gene lost 2 bases, with 16 bases spanning the gap. The CDR3 totals 16 residues. Per germline, CDR1 SGHTA and CDR2 FQGNSA.

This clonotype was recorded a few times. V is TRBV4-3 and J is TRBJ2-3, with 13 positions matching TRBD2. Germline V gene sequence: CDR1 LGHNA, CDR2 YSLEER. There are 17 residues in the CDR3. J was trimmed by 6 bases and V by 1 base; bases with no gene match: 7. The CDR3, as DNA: TGCGCCAGCAGCCAAGCTACTAGCGGGGGGGGAATTGATACGCAGTATTTT. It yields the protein CASSQATSGGGIDTQYF.

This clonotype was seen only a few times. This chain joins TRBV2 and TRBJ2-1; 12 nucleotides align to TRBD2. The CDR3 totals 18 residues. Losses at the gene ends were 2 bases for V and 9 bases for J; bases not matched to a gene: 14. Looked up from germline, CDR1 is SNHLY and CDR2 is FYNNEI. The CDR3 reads CASSEKVRLAGGPSEQFF. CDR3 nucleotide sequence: TGTGCCAGCAGTGAAAAGGTTAGGCTAGCGGGGGGGCCTAGTGAGCAGTTCTTC. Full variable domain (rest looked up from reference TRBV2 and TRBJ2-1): EPEVTQTPSHQVTQMGQEVILRCVPISNHLYFYWYRQILGQKVEFLVSFYNNEISEKSEIFDDQFSVERPDGSNFTLKIRSTKLEDSAMYFCASSEKVRLAGGPSEQFFGPGTRLTVL.

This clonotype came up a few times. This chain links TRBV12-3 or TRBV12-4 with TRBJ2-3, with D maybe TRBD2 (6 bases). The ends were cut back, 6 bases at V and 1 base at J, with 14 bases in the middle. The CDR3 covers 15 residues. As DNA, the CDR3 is TGTGCCAGCAGGACGGGACTTAGGGGCACAGATACGCAGTATTTT. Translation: CASRTGLRGTDTQYF.

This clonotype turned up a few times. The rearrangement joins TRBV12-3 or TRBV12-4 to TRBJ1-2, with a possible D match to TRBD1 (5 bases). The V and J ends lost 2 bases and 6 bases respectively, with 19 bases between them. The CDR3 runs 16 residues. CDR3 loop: CASSLMAQGGGDGYTF. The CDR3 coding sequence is TGTGCCAGCAGTTTAATGGCCCAGGGTGGCGGAGATGGCTACACCTTC.

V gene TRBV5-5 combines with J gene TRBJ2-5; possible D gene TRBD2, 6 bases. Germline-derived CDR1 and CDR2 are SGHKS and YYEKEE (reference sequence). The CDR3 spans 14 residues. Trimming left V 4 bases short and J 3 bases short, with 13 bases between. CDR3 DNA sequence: TGTGCCAGCAGCCTCCCGGGCGGGGAAGAGACCCAGTACTTC. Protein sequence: CASSLPGGEETQYF.

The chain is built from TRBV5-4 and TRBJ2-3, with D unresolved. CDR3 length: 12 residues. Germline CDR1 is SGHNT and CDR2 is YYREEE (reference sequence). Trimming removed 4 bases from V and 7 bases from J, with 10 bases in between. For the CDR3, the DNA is TGTGCCAGCAGCCCTGGACGGAATACGCAGTATTTT. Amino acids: CASSPGRNTQYF.

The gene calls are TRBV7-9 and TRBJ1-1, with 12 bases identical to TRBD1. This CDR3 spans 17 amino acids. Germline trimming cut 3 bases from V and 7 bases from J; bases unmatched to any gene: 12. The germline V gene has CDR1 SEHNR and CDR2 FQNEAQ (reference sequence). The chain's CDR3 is CASSLGQGAWGNGEAFF. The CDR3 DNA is TGTGCCAGCAGCTTGGGACAGGGGGCGTGGGGTAATGGTGAAGCTTTCTTT.

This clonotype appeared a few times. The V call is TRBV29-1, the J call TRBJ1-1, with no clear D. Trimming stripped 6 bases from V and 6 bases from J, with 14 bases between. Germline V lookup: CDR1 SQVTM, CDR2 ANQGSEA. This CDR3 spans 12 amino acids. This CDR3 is CSVAPAGAEAFF. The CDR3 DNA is TGCAGCGTCGCCCCCGCAGGCGCTGAAGCTTTCTTT. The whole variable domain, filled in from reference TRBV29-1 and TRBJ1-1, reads SAVISQKPSRDICQRGTSLTIQCQVDSQVTMMFWYRQQPGQSLTLIATANQGSEATYESGFVIDKFPISRPNLTFSTLTVSNMSPEDSSIYLCSVAPAGAEAFFGQGTRLTVV.